These 9 T cell receptor beta chains came from one sample sequenced in a study of blood T cell repertoires in COVID-19. Method: immunoSEQ multiplex PCR; TCRdb's copy keeps in-frame clones and lacks some. The table lists fewer than 300,000 clones, 90% to 95% of them singletons. The sequenced sample consisted of peripheral blood. All receptors come from a woman aged 25 to 39 with COVID-19, enrolled during active disease.

The chain couples TRBV4-1 to TRBJ2-5; 10 bases line up with TRBD2. CDR3 length: 16 amino acids. Germline V gene data show CDR1 as MGHRA and CDR2 as YSYEKL. With 0 bases clipped from V and 5 bases from J, the junction kept 6 bases outside the gene matches. CDR3: CASSQEASGSWETQYF. CDR3 nucleotides: TGCGCCAGCAGCCAAGAGGCTAGCGGGAGTTGGGAGACCCAGTACTTC.

This clone was observed a few times. This chain joins TRBV5-8 and TRBJ2-3; possibly TRBD2 for D (6 bases). The CDR3 extends over 16 amino acids. V was cut by 2 bases and J by 1 base, with 14 bases left in between. CDR1 SGHTS and CDR2 YDEGEE come from the germline V gene. In nucleotides, the CDR3 is TGTGCCAGCAGCTTAACCGGGAGTCTACGCACAGATACGCAGTATTTT. This translates into CASSLTGSLRTDTQYF.

The gene calls are TRBV28 and TRBJ2-1, with D possibly matching TRBD2 (6 bases). CDR1 is MDHEN, CDR2 SYDVKM, per germline. CDR3 length: 15 residues. The ends were cut back, 2 bases at V and 5 bases at J, with 13 bases in the middle. CDR3 nucleotides: TGTGCCAGCAGTTTAGCGGGAAGGATCGACAATGAGCAGTTCTTC. It specifies CASSLAGRIDNEQFF.

The rearrangement joins TRBV7-9 to TRBJ1-2; D perhaps matches TRBD1 (5 bases). V gave up 1 base and J gave up 8 bases, with 14 bases separating them. The CDR3 has 14 residues. Germline V gene data show CDR1 as SEHNR and CDR2 as FQNEAQ (reference sequence). The DNA for the CDR3 is TGTGCCAGCAGCTTAGATCCAGGGCGGGAAGGCTACACCTTC. Protein: CASSLDPGREGYTF.

J is TRBJ2-1 and V is TRBV14, with TRBD2 as a possible D gene (6 bases). The CDR3 covers 17 residues. CDR1 and CDR2 from the germline V gene are SGHDN and FVKESK. With 3 bases removed from V and 0 bases from J, the gap between germline ends came to 15 bases. The CDR3 here is CASSHPGSGSSYNEQFF. The CDR3 nucleotides are TGTGCCAGCAGCCACCCGGGTAGCGGCAGCTCCTACAATGAGCAGTTCTTC. Filled out from reference TRBV14 and TRBJ2-1, the complete variable domain reads EAGVTQFPSHSVIEKGQTVTLRCDPISGHDNLYWYRRVMGKEIKFLLHFVKESKQDESGMPNNRFLAERTGGTYSTLKVQPAELEDSGVYFCASSHPGSGSSYNEQFFGPGTRLTVL.

CDR3 amino acids: CASSPPVLNTEAFF. In nucleotides, the CDR3 is TGTGCCAGCAGCCCGCCGGTTCTGAACACTGAAGCTTTCTTT. The rearrangement joins TRBV5-5 to TRBJ1-1; D call uncertain. Trimming took 4 bases from V and 0 from J, leaving 10 bases between them. The CDR3 is 14 residues long. The germline gives CDR1 SGHKS, CDR2 YYEKEE (reference sequence). Combining the CDR3 with reference TRBV5-5 and TRBJ1-1 gives the whole variable domain DAGVTQSPTHLIKTRGQQVTLRCSPISGHKSVSWYQQVLGQGPQFIFQYYEKEERGRGNFPDRFSARQFPNYSSELNVNALLLGDSALYLCASSPPVLNTEAFFGQGTRLTVV.

The V and J genes are TRBV18 and TRBJ1-1; 10 nucleotides align to TRBD1. The germline gives CDR1 KGHSH, CDR2 LQKENI. The CDR3 extends over 17 amino acids. J gave up 7 bases and V 3 bases, and 14 bases lay outside the gene matches. The CDR3 region is CASSPNPLTGGNSEAFF. CDR3 bases: TGTGCCAGCTCACCCAACCCCCTGACAGGGGGCAATAGTGAAGCTTTCTTT.

This chain connects TRBV6-4 to TRBJ1-1; D is unresolved. The germline V gene encodes CDR1 MRHNA and CDR2 SNTAGT. Trimming pared 6 bases from V and 2 bases from J, leaving 10 bases between. CDR3 length equals 13 residues. This CDR3 is CASRRQPNTEAFF. In DNA form, the CDR3 reads TGTGCCAGCAGAAGACAACCTAACACTGAAGCTTTCTTT.

This chain links TRBV24-1 with TRBJ1-2, with D perhaps matching TRBD1 (6 bases). Trimming left V 5 bases short and J 0 bases short, with 6 bases between. Germline V gene lookup returns CDR1 KGHDR and CDR2 SFDVKD. The CDR3 has 13 residues. The DNA of the CDR3 is TGTGCCACCAGTGGGGACACTAACTATGGCTACACCTTC. Its protein is CATSGDTNYGYTF.